This TCR beta chain was captured by sequencing in a study of response to subunit inactivated influenza vaccine. General study findings and limits: Authors proposed each seasonal influenza vaccination draws in few new T cells.

TCRdb reprocessed the RT-PCR reads with MiXCR, giving one entry per CDR3 protein. The sample lists approximately 500,000 distinct CDR3 sequences, 10% to 15% occurring once. This clonotype was found a few times. The antigen remains unidentified. This CDR3 region has 14 residues. Germline V gene sequence: CDR1 SGHDT, CDR2 YYEEEE. V gave up 0 bases and J gave up 10 bases, with 13 bases separating them. The receptor was derived from a man over 45 who received an inactivated influenza vaccine. This sample comprised PBMCs from blood, obtained about 6 weeks after vaccination. V is TRBV5-6 and J is TRBJ2-2; tentative D call: TRBD1 (5 bases). For the CDR3, the DNA is TGTGCCAGCAGCTTGGACAGGTGGCCCGAGGAGCTGTTTTTT. Its protein is CASSLDRWPEELFF.